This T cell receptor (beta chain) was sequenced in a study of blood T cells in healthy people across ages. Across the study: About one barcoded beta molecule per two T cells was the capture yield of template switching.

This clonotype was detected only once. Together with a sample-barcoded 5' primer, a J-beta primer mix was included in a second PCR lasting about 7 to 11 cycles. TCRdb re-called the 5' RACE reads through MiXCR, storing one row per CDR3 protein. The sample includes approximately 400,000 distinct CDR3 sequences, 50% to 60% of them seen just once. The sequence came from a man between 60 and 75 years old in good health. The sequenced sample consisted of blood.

The CDR3 nucleotides read TGTGCCAGCAGCCTCCCGGGACAGGGTTCGGAAGGCTACACCTTC. Encoded protein: CASSLPGQGSEGYTF. The genes are TRBV6-5 and TRBJ1-2; TRBD1 agrees at 9 bases. J gave up 8 bases and V 6 bases, and 13 bases lay outside the gene matches. CDR3 size: 15 residues. CDR1 is MNHEY and CDR2 is SVGAGI in the germline V gene.